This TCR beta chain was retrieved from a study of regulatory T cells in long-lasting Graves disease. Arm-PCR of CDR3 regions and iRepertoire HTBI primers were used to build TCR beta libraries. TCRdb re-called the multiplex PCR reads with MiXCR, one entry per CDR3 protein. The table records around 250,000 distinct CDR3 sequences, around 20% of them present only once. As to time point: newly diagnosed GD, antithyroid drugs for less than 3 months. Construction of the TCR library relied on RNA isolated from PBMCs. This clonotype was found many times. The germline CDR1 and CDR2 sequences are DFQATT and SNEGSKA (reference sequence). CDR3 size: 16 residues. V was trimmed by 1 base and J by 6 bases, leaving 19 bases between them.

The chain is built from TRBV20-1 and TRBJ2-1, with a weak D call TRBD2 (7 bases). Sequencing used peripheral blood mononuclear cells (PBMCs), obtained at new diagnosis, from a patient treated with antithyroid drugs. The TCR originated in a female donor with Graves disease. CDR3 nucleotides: TGCAGTGCTAGAGTTGCGGGAGTAGGGGGGACCAATGAGCAGTTCTTC. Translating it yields CSARVAGVGGTNEQFF.